Described below is a single T cell receptor beta chain sequence and its context. In its sample, this clonotype was seen many times. Its antigen has not been determined. Nothing much larger sits one base from this clone, and base qualities are not available. Libraries were prepared through RACE. For sequencing, a NextSeq 500 was employed. During library preparation, unique molecular identifiers were attached to individual cDNA molecules so that TCRs could be counted quantitatively and reproducibly. Each blood RNA sample was used to sequence both TCR alpha and TCR beta chains. Under the source paper's analysis protocol: A median of about 87,000 TCRs per sample was observed, with a range of about 20,000 to 700,000. V, J and CDR3 annotation of the TCR reads was carried out using the Decombinator software suite. To make PS versus PT1 abundance plots, every sample was subsampled to the same number of TCRs (28,000). Expanded TCRs were defined as absent before sensitization and observed at least eight times at the 2-week time point. TCRdb reprocessing: public reads trimmed at Q25 with fastp, clones called with MiXCR, in-frame beta chains kept. When rows share a CDR3 protein, they turn into one entry using the most common DNA and genes. TCRdb's processing, not the authors' own work, is the source of the V and J calls. In this sample the table shows approximately 40,000 distinct CDR3 sequences, approximately 3.3% of which occur a single time. The biggest ten clones account for more than 6.5% of the sample.

The CDR3 covers 14 residues, taking in both the cysteine and the phenylalanine. This entry keeps only the CDR3 DNA: 42 bases, framed from base 1. As encoded in the germline V gene, CDR1 is ENHRY while CDR2 is SYGVKD. V drops 2 bases and J drops 0 bases, leaving 5 bases in between. The sample is drawn from a study of human T cells and chemical hapten exposure listed by TCRdb under 2021. Study-level background: For sensitization, 2% DPC in acetone was applied to a roughly 2 cm by roughly 2 cm area of upper inner arm skin. Patients additionally received weekly therapeutic DPC doses to the scalp throughout the approximately 22-week study period. Patch testing was performed on the upper back with Finn chambers containing 0.01% DPC, and the patch tests were scored after 6 days according to International Contact Dermatitis Research Group standards. The mostly female patient cohort included alopecia areata with under or over 50% scalp involvement, alopecia totalis and alopecia universalis. Libraries were pooled for sequencing, and per-sample TCR yields varied mainly because of small differences in library volumes within the pool. Peripheral blood TCR repertoire changes were tracked in vivo in alopecia patients during primary and secondary sensitization to the hapten diphenylcyclopropenone (DPC). Patient blood was sampled pre-sensitization (week 0) and at 2, 6 and about 24 weeks after DPC sensitization. Around 30 alopecia patients provided blood for TCR sequencing at one to four time points (pre-sensitization, 2, 6 and 24 weeks). Findings and caveats that apply to the study as a whole: DPC sensitization did not change how many TCRs were above 1 in 1000 frequency, and no evidence was found of alterations in global repertoire structure. Expanded TCRs formed significantly more large CDR3 similarity clusters than pre-sensitization or healthy control sets, consistent with antigen-driven responses. Repeated subsampling changed both the strength of the expansion versus patch-test correlation and the threshold at which the correlation became significant. Patch test score was positively correlated with the number of PT1 expanded TCRs, with significance at thresholds 8, 16 and 32 but not at 4. Because all patients had alopecia, a presumed autoimmune disease, the immune response of the patients might differ from that of healthy individuals.

Reading the label with the study, this specimen's time point is: patch test 2, 6 weeks after DPC sensitization. Per the publication, the treatment or condition label means: therapeutic diphenylcyclopropenone sensitization with weekly scalp DPC. At each patch-test visit, blood was drawn before the patch test was applied. Patients were considered eligible if aged 18 to 70, diagnosed with alopecia and deemed suitable for DPC therapy, and patients were excluded if pregnant. Total RNA was isolated from unfractionated whole blood collected in Tempus Blood RNA tubes. This TCR was recovered from a man in his forties with alopecia areata. Some clones in this sample may be carry-over from other donors' samples. Sequenced here: whole blood, sampled in connection with sensitization to the hapten diphenylcyclopropenone (DPC). The chain joins TRBV10-3 to TRBJ1-3; the D segment cannot be called with confidence. The CDR3: CAISEITSGNTIYF. The bases are TGTGCCATCAGTGAGATTACCTCTGGAAACACCATATATTTT.